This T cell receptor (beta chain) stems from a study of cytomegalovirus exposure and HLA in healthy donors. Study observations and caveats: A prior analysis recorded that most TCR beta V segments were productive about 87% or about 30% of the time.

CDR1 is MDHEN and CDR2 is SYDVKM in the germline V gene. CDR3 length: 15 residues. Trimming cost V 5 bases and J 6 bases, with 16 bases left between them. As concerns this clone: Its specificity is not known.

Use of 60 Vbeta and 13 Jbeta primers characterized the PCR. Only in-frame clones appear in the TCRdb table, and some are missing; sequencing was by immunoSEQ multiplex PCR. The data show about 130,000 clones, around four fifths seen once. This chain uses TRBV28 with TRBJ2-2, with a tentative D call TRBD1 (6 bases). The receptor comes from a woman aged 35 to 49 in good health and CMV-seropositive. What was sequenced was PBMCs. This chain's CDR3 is CASSIPGVGSGELFF. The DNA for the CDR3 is TGTGCCAGCAGTATCCCAGGGGTGGGGTCCGGGGAGCTGTTTTTT.